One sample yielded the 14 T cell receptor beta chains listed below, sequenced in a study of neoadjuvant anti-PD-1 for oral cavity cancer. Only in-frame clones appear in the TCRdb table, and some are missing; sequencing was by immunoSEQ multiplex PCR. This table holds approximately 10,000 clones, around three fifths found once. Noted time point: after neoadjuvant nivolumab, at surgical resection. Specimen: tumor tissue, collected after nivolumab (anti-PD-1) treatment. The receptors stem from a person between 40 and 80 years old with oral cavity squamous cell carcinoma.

The CDR3 region is CASRKQGGGTGGNTEAFF. CDR3 DNA sequence: TGTGCCAGTAGGAAACAGGGTGGGGGCACAGGAGGGAACACTGAAGCTTTCTTT. The chain joins TRBV19 to TRBJ1-1; D perhaps matches TRBD1 (6 bases). The CDR3 spans 18 residues. V was trimmed by 6 bases and J by 1 base, leaving 24 bases between them. Germline V lookup: CDR1 LNHDA, CDR2 SQIVND (reference sequence).

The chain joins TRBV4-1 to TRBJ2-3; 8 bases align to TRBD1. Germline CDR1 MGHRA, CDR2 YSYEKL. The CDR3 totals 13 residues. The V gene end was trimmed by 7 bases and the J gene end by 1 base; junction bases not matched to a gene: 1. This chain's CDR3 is CASTGQGTDTQYF. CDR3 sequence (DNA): TGCGCCAGCACGGGACAGGGCACAGATACGCAGTATTTT.

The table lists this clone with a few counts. Here the CDR3 reads CASSMGGAGTDTQYF. CDR3 coding DNA: TGTGCCAGTAGTATGGGAGGAGCGGGAACAGATACGCAGTATTTT. The V and J genes are TRBV19 and TRBJ2-3; TRBD2 matches 7 bases. V lost 3 bases to trimming and J lost 3 bases; unmatched junction nucleotides: 6. Germline V CDR1 and CDR2: LNHDA, SQIVND (reference sequence). This CDR3 comprises 15 residues.

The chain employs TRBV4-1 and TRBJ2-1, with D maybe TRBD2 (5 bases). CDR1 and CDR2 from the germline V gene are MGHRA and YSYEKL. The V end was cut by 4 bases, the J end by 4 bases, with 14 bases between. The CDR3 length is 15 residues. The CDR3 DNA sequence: TGCGCCAGCAGCCGAAGCCCCGGACTTTACAATGAGCAGTTCTTC. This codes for CASSRSPGLYNEQFF.

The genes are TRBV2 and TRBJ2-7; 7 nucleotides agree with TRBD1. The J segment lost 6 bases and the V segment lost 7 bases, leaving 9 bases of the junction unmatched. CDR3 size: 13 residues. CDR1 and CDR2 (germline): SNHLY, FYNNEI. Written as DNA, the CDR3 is TGTGCCAGCAAACGGGACAGCGGTTCCGAGCAGTACTTC. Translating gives CASKRDSGSEQYF.

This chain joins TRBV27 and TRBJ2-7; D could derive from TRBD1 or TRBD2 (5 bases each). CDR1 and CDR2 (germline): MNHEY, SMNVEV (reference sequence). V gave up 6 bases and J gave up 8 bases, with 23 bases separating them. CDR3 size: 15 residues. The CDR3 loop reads CASRQERTGAGKQYF. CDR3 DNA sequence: TGTGCCAGCAGACAGGAGCGGACTGGGGCAGGGAAGCAGTACTTC.

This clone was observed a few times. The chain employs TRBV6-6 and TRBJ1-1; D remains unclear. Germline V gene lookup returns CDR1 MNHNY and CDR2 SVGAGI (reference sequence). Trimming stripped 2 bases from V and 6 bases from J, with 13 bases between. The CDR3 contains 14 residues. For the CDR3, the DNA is TGTGCCAGCAGTTACGATCTATACGGGCCTGAAGCTTTCTTT. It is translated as CASSYDLYGPEAFF.

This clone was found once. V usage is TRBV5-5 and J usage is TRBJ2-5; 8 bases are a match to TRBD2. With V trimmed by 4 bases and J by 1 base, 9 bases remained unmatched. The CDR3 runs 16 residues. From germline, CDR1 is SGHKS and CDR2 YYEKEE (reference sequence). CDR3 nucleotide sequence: TGTGCCAGCAGCCCCGGAGAGCGGGGGTTCCAAGAGACCCAGTACTTC. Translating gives CASSPGERGFQETQYF.

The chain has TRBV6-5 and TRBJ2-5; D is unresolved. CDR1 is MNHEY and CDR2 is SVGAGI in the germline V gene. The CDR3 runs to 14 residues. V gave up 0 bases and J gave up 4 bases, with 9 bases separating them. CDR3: CASSYSGVVETQYF. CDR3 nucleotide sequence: TGTGCCAGCAGTTACTCTGGAGTGGTAGAGACCCAGTACTTC.

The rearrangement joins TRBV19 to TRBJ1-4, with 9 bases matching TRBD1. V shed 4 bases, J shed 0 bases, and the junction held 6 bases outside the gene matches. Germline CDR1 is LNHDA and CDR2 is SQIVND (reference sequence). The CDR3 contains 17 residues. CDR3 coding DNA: TGTGCCAGTAGTACTCCGGGACAGGGATCAACTAATGAAAAACTGTTTTTT. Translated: CASSTPGQGSTNEKLFF.

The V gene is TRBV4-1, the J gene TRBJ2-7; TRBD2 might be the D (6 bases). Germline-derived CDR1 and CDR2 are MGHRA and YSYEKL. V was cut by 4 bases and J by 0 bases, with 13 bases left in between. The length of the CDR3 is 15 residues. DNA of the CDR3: TGCGCCAGCAGCCGAGGCGGGGCCTCCTCCTACGAGCAGTACTTC. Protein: CASSRGGASSYEQYF.

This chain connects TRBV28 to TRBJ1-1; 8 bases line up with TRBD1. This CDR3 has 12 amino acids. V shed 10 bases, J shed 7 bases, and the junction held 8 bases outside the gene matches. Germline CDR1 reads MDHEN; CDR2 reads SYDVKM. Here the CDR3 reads CATGQGSFEAFF. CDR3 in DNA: TGTGCCACCGGACAGGGATCCTTTGAAGCTTTCTTT.

This chain's CDR3 is CASSLGAGSYNSPLHF. CDR3 in DNA: TGTGCCAGCAGCTTAGGAGCGGGCTCCTATAATTCACCCCTCCACTTT. The chain links TRBV11-2 to TRBJ1-6, with D unclear. V was trimmed by 1 base and J by 0 bases, leaving 7 bases between them. Germline loops: CDR1 SGHAT, CDR2 FQNNGV. The CDR3 runs to 16 residues.

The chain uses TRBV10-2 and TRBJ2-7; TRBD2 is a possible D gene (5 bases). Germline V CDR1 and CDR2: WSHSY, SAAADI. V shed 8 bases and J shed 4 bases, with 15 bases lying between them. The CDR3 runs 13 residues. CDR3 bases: TGCGCCAGCGGGCGTTTAGCGTGGTACGAGCAGTACTTC. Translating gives CASGRLAWYEQYF.